These 6 T cell receptor beta chains were sequenced from one sample in a study of shared clonotypes between healthy human individuals. Positively selected for CCR7, the CD45RO-negative cells used as naive CD8 cells excluded terminally differentiated effector memory CD45RA+ cells. Sequencing was performed with immunoSEQ multiplex PCR; in TCRdb, only in-frame clones are kept and a portion is missing. The sample yields about 2.1 million clones, about 93% seen once. The specimen sequenced was naive CD8+ T cells from PBMCs. The source of these receptors is a man in his late teens or twenties in good health. Some clones in this sample may be carry-over from other donors' samples.

The chain combines TRBV7-9 with TRBJ2-7; D unclear. V shed 2 bases and J shed 0 bases, with 17 bases lying between them. The CDR3 covers 17 residues. Germline loops: CDR1 SEHNR, CDR2 FQNEAQ (reference sequence). The CDR3 nucleotides read TGTGCCAGCAGCTTACCACCACTTGAGCGAAGCTCCTACGAGCAGTACTTC. Translated: CASSLPPLERSSYEQYF. The full variable domain, in which reference TRBV7-9 and TRBJ2-7 provide the parts outside the CDR3, is DTGVSQNPRHKITKRGQNVTFRCDPISEHNRLYWYRQTLGQGPEFLTYFQNEAQLEKSRLLSDRFSAERPKGSFSTLEIQRTEQGDSAMYLCASSLPPLERSSYEQYFGPGTRLTVT.

This clone appeared a single time. The chain combines TRBV19 with TRBJ2-2; the match to TRBD2 covers 7 bases. The CDR3 spans 16 residues. Looked up from germline, CDR1 is LNHDA and CDR2 is SQIVND (reference sequence). V lost 7 bases to trimming and J lost 3 bases; unmatched junction nucleotides: 11. This CDR3 is CASTSGEGRDTGELFF. The CDR3 nucleotides read TGTGCCAGTACCTCTGGGGAGGGGAGAGACACCGGGGAGCTGTTTTTT. Full variable domain (remainder filled in from reference TRBV19 and TRBJ2-2): DGGITQSPKYLFRKEGQNVTLSCEQNLNHDAMYWYRQDPGQGLRLIYYSQIVNDFQKGDIAEGYSVSREKKESFPLTVTSAQKNPTAFYLCASTSGEGRDTGELFFGEGSRLTVL.

For this clone: The same CDR3 is also encoded by other DNA sequences in this sample. The chain employs TRBV28 and TRBJ1-1; 7 nucleotides align to TRBD1. CDR1 and CDR2 (germline): MDHEN, SYDVKM. The CDR3 has 16 amino acids. With V trimmed by 6 bases and J by 1 base, 11 bases remained unmatched. The CDR3 DNA sequence: TGTGCCAGCAGCCCTTACAGGGGCGGATGGAACACTGAAGCTTTCTTT. Its translation: CASSPYRGGWNTEAFF.

The V call is TRBV27, the J call TRBJ1-2; no reliable D call. The germline V gene encodes CDR1 MNHEY and CDR2 SMNVEV (reference sequence). The V end was cut by 10 bases, the J end by 4 bases, with 19 bases between. The CDR3 extends over 14 amino acids. The CDR3 DNA sequence: TGTGCCACCCGACCCCGGGAGCGGCTCTATGGCTACACCTTC. Translation: CATRPRERLYGYTF.

The V call is TRBV28, the J call TRBJ2-7; 7 nucleotides agree with TRBD1. This CDR3 has 14 amino acids. V lost 4 bases to trimming and J lost 3 bases; unmatched junction nucleotides: 6. Germline CDR1 is MDHEN and CDR2 is SYDVKM. The CDR3 bases are TGTGCCAGCAGTTCAGGGGGTCCGGTCTACGAGCAGTACTTC. It encodes CASSSGGPVYEQYF.

The chain joins TRBV4-3 to TRBJ2-7; TRBD1 agrees at 10 bases. This CDR3 contains 15 residues. Germline assignment: CDR1 LGHNA and CDR2 YSLEER. The J segment lost 0 bases and the V segment lost 6 bases, leaving 5 bases of the junction unmatched. This CDR3 reads CASSLDRGFSYEQYF. The CDR3 DNA is TGCGCCAGCAGTCTGGACAGGGGGTTCTCCTACGAGCAGTACTTC.